This T cell receptor (beta chain) was sequenced for a study of a mutant IDH1 vaccine in newly diagnosed glioma. Study-level background: Following radiotherapy alone, or alongside temozolomide cycles, vaccination was started after an interval of 4-6 weeks. Treated individuals were 62.5% male and approximately 40% female, averaging approximately 40 years of age.

This CDR3 spans 15 amino acids. The germline gives CDR1 ENHRY, CDR2 SYGVKD. The V and J ends lost 6 bases and 6 bases, in that order; junction bases with no gene match: 9. Sequenced by immunoSEQ multiplex PCR; TCRdb stores in-frame clones only, minus some. The repertoire consists of 25,000 to 35,000 clones, with roughly 88% occurring once and the leading ten covering over 2.5%. Details on this clone: Its antigen is unknown.

Sample time point: week 23, last vaccination. Each vaccine dose was 300 ug of mutant IDH1 20-mer peptide, with topical imiquimod. The sequenced sample was PBMCs, obtained from a glioma patient whose treatment included an IDH1 peptide vaccine. This sequence joins TRBV10-3 and TRBJ2-1, with 9 bases aligning to TRBD2. The sequence was obtained from a middle-aged man with glioma. The CDR3 sequence is CAISLAGEESNEQFF. CDR3 nucleotide sequence: TGTGCCATCAGCTTAGCGGGAGAAGAATCCAATGAGCAGTTCTTC.